This TCR beta chain derives from a study of cytomegalovirus exposure and HLA in healthy donors. Donors were ostensibly healthy at sampling, although undocumented immune exposures were probable. PCR amplification relied on 60 Vbeta primers (plus 13 Jbeta primers). Here immunoSEQ multiplex PCR was the method, and the copy in TCRdb shows in-frame clones only, minus some. The profile shows 150,000 to 200,000 clones, roughly 79% of them singletons. Regarding the study as a whole: An observed cluster of highly shared sequence variants was recorded as a likely sequencing artifact. Common viral pathogens (according to a later analysis) appeared linked to several of the most significant clusters.

As for this clone: Antigen: not known.

This CDR3 spans 12 amino acids. Germline assignment: CDR1 SNHLY and CDR2 FYNNEI. V trimming: 8 bases; J trimming: 4 bases; junction bases outside the gene matches: 3. The chain carries TRBV2 and TRBJ2-7; 9 positions agree with TRBD2. Material: PBMCs. The receptor was isolated from a woman between 40 and 55 years old in good health and CMV-seronegative. The chain's CDR3 is CASGSGGYEQYF. DNA for the CDR3: TGTGCCAGCGGTAGCGGGGGTTACGAGCAGTACTTC.